These 9 T cell receptor beta chains came from one sample sequenced in a study of tumor-infiltrating lymphocytes in primary liver carcinoma. TCR beta cDNA was reverse-transcribed from about 500 ng of total RNA. The reaction used a constant-region primer and ProtoScript II reverse transcriptase. Libraries of TCR beta came from three nested multiplex PCR rounds with slightly modified ARM-PCR. Forward primers for TRBV1-TRBV30 and a C-beta reverse primer served the first two PCR rounds, at about 10 cycles each. One entry per CDR3 protein results from TCRdb running MiXCR on the multiplex PCR reads. This sample has some 200,000 distinct CDR3 sequences, with about 65% found just once. Blood RNA originated from unsorted whole blood, with germline DNA additionally extracted. Sequencing was done on a sample of peripheral blood. The receptors stem from a woman aged 60-70 years with primary liver carcinoma and hepatitis B virus infection.

The J gene is TRBJ1-2, the V gene TRBV11-2; TRBD1 is a possible D gene (6 bases). The germline V gene encodes CDR1 SGHAT and CDR2 FQNNGV. This CDR3 is built from 15 residues. Trimming removed 3 bases from V and 4 bases from J, with 15 bases in between. CDR3 loop: CASSFDRLGFYGYTF. CDR3 nucleotides: TGTGCCAGCAGCTTTGACAGGCTCGGTTTCTATGGCTACACCTTC.

The rearrangement joins TRBV5-4 to TRBJ2-1; no clear D. With 0 bases removed from V and 2 bases from J, the gap between germline ends came to 9 bases. This CDR3 has 15 amino acids. Germline V lookup: CDR1 SGHNT, CDR2 YYREEE (reference sequence). CDR3 in DNA: TGTGCCAGCAGCTTGGTCGGTAACACCTACAATGAGCAGTTCTTC. This sequence encodes CASSLVGNTYNEQFF.

This chain links TRBV7-8 with TRBJ1-2, with D tentatively TRBD1 (5 bases). The CDR3 covers 12 residues. Between the trimmed V and J ends, which lost 3 bases and 4 bases, there was a span of 6 bases. Per germline, CDR1 SGHVS and CDR2 FQNEAQ. CDR3 protein: CASSLGRYGYTF. The CDR3 nucleotides read TGTGCCAGCAGCTTGGGACGCTATGGCTACACCTTC. The variable domain in full, with the rest retrieved from reference TRBV7-8 and TRBJ1-2, is GAGVSQSPRYKVAKRGQDVALRCDPISGHVSLFWYQQALGQGPEFLTYFQNEAQLDKSGLPSDRFFAERPEGSVSTLKIQRTQQEDSAVYLCASSLGRYGYTFGSGTRLTVV.

This clonotype was counted many times. The rearrangement uses TRBV6-6 and TRBJ1-5; possibly TRBD1 for D (5 bases). V was cut by 6 bases and J by 0 bases, with 9 bases left in between. Germline CDR1 is MNHNY and CDR2 is SVGAGI (reference sequence). The CDR3 covers 14 residues. The CDR3 nucleotides read TGTGCCAGCAGCCGGGACGGTAGCAATCAGCCCCAGCATTTT. Translation: CASSRDGSNQPQHF.

This clonotype was recorded at least ten times. The chain is built from TRBV6-5 and TRBJ2-2; TRBD2 matches 10 bases. Germline CDR1 is MNHEY and CDR2 is SVGAGI. V was pared by 0 bases and J by 4 bases, with 8 bases of the junction left unmatched. This CDR3 comprises 18 residues. DNA of the CDR3: TGTGCCAGCAGTTACTCGACTAGCGGGCCCGTGGGCACCGGGGAGCTGTTTTTT. Translating it yields CASSYSTSGPVGTGELFF.

On this clonotype itself: A junction boundary mismatches the germline segment, possibly from a read error. The chain combines TRBV7-6 with TRBJ2-3; D uncertain. CDR3 length: 12 amino acids. CDR1 and CDR2 (germline): SGHVS, FNYEAQ. For the CDR3, the DNA is TGTGCCAGCAGCGCCACGCCATATACGCAGTACTTT. This gives the protein CASSATPYTQYF.

This clonotype was found many times. The chain combines TRBV4-1 with TRBJ1-1, with a tentative D call TRBD1 (5 bases). Per germline, CDR1 MGHRA and CDR2 YSYEKL. V was pared by 0 bases and J by 10 bases, with 18 bases between. The CDR3 extends over 15 amino acids. Written as DNA, the CDR3 is TGCGCCAGCAGCCAAGACCGCCGCAGGGAGATTAGAGCTTTCTTT. It is translated as CASSQDRRREIRAFF.

In its sample, this clonotype was seen many times. This chain links TRBV11-2 with TRBJ1-2, with 7 bases aligning to TRBD1. The V gene's germline CDR1 is SGHAT and CDR2 FQNNGV. J gave up 0 bases and V 3 bases, and 7 bases lay outside the gene matches. CDR3 length: 16 amino acids. CDR3 bases: TGTGCCAGCAGCTTTGACAGGGCTTTTACTAACTATGGCTACACCTTC. Its translation: CASSFDRAFTNYGYTF.

About this clonotype itself: A single base separates this from a much larger clone, so it may be a read error. The J gene is TRBJ2-2, the V gene TRBV12-3 or TRBV12-4; D call uncertain. CDR3 length equals 13 residues. Trimming pared 0 bases from V and 9 bases from J, leaving 8 bases between. CDR3: CASSLAGTRELFF. Written as DNA, the CDR3 is TGTGCCAGCAGTTTAGCCGGAACCAGGGAGCTGTTTTTT.